This entry lists 6 T cell receptor beta chains sequenced from one sample in a study of blood T cell repertoires in COVID-19 (dated by TCRdb to about 2020). The receptor library was made with the immunoSEQ multiplex PCR assay. The source is immuneACCESS, and TCRdb retained only in-frame sequences with V and J called. Part of the clones is not carried over; for the studies checked, unresolved V genes explain less than half of this, and the remainder is unexplained. The sample table holds 65,000 to 90,000 clones, of which around nine tenths were seen once. The ten largest account for around 7.9% of the sample. The sample was peripheral blood. These receptors were obtained from a man younger than 40 with acute or convalescent COVID-19.

The chain links TRBV4-2 to TRBJ2-3; TRBD1 matches at 7 bases. Germline assignment: CDR1 LGHNA and CDR2 YNFKEQ. J gave up 2 bases and V 0 bases, and 5 bases lay outside the gene matches. There are 16 residues in the CDR3. This CDR3 reads CASSQDLKGATDTQYF. Written as DNA, the CDR3 is TGTGCCAGCAGCCAAGACCTTAAGGGGGCCACAGATACGCAGTATTTT.

The V and J genes are TRBV7-6 and TRBJ2-7, with 8 bases identical to TRBD2. The V gene end was trimmed by 5 bases and the J gene end by 3 bases; junction bases not matched to a gene: 12. The CDR3 length is 16 residues. Per the germline V gene, CDR1 is SGHVS and CDR2 is FNYEAQ. The CDR3 sequence: CASSPNPGLESYEQYF. CDR3 in DNA: TGTGCCAGCAGCCCGAACCCGGGACTAGAAAGCTACGAGCAGTACTTC.

This chain joins TRBV9 and TRBJ2-5, with TRBD2 as a possible D gene (6 bases). The CDR3 contains 15 residues. Trimming took off 2 bases at V and 2 bases at J, with 13 bases between the two ends. Germline V gives CDR1 SGDLS, CDR2 YYNGEE. For the CDR3, the DNA is TGTGCCAGCAGCGTTAGCGCGGGGAGGCAAGAGACCCAGTACTTC. Translating it yields CASSVSAGRQETQYF.

The chain uses TRBV7-2 and TRBJ1-2; no firm D call. With 4 bases removed from V and 4 bases from J, the gap between germline ends came to 13 bases. Germline CDR1 reads SGHTA; CDR2 reads FQGNSA. This CDR3 is built from 14 residues. CDR3 region: CASSSRGLGYGYTF. In DNA, the CDR3 is TGTGCCAGCAGCTCCAGAGGGCTTGGCTATGGCTACACCTTC.

This chain connects TRBV2 to TRBJ2-5, with 7 bases matching TRBD2. The germline gives CDR1 SNHLY, CDR2 FYNNEI. The CDR3 has 17 residues. J gave up 5 bases and V 2 bases, and 14 bases lay outside the gene matches. CDR3 amino acids: CASSETLAGALPETQYF. The CDR3 DNA reads TGTGCCAGCAGTGAAACGCTCGCGGGAGCCCTCCCGGAGACCCAGTACTTC. Full variable domain (missing parts from reference TRBV2 and TRBJ2-5): EPEVTQTPSHQVTQMGQEVILRCVPISNHLYFYWYRQILGQKVEFLVSFYNNEISEKSEIFDDQFSVERPDGSNFTLKIRSTKLEDSAMYFCASSETLAGALPETQYFGPGTRLLVL.

The sample holds one count of this clone. CDR3 amino acids: CASSLWGTSGYNEQFF. The DNA for the CDR3 is TGTGCCAGCAGCTTATGGGGGACTAGCGGATACAATGAGCAGTTCTTC. The genes are TRBV7-3 and TRBJ2-1, with TRBD2 matching over 11 bases. J lost 4 bases, V lost 2 bases, and 4 bases had no gene match. This CDR3 has 16 residues. Germline V gene data show CDR1 as SGHTA and CDR2 as FQGTGA.